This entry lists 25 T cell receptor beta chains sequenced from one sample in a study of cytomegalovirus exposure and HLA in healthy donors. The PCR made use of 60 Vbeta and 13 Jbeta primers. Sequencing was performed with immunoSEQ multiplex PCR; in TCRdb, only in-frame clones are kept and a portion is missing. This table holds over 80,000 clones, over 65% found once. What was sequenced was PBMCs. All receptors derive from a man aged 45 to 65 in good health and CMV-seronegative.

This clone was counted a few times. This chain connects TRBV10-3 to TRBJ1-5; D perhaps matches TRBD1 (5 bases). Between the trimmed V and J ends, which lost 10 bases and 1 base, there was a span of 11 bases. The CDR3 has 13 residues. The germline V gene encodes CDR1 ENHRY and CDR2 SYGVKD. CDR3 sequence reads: CATRESSNQPQHF. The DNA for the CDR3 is TGTGCCACCAGGGAGAGCAGCAATCAGCCCCAGCATTTT.

The CDR3 bases are TGTGCCAGCAGCCCTAGCCCGTTGACAGGGTGGGAGACCCAGTACTTC. It is translated as CASSPSPLTGWETQYF. The genes are TRBV7-9 and TRBJ2-5; TRBD1 matches 7 bases. The CDR3 sequence is 16 residues long. Germline V gene sequence: CDR1 SEHNR, CDR2 FQNEAQ (reference sequence). The J segment lost 5 bases and the V segment lost 5 bases, leaving 14 bases of the junction unmatched.

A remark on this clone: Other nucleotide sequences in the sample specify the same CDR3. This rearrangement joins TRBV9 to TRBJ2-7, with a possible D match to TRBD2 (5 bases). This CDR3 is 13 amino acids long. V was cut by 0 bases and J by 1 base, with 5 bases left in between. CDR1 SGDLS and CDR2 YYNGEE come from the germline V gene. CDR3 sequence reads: CASSVGGSYEQYF. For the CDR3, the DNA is TGTGCCAGCAGCGTAGGCGGGTCCTACGAGCAGTACTTC.

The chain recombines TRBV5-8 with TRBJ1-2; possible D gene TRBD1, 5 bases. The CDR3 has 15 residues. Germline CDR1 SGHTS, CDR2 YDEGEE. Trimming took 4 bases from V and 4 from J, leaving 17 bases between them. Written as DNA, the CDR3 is TGTGCCAGCAGCCCGGGGGGACGGATCTTCTATGGCTACACCTTC. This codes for CASSPGGRIFYGYTF.

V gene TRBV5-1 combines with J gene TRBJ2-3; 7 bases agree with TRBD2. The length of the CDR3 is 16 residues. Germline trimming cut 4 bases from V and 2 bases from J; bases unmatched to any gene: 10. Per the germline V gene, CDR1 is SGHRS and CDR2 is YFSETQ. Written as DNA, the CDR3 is TGCGCCAGCAGCCTGAGGGCTAGCGGTTACACAGATACGCAGTATTTT. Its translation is CASSLRASGYTDTQYF.

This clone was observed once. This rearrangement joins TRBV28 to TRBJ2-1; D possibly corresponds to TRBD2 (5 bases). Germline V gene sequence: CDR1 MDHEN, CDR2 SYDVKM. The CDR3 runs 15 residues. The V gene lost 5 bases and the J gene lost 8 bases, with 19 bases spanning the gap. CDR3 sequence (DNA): TGTGCCAGCAGTCCAGCGGAATTTGGGTGGTATGAGCAGTTCTTC. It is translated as CASSPAEFGWYEQFF.

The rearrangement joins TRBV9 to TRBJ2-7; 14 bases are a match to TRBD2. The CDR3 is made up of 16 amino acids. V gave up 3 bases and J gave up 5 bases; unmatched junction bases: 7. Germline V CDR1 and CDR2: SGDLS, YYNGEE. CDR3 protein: CASSAGTSGSFHEQYF. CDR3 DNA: TGTGCCAGCAGCGCAGGGACTAGCGGGAGTTTCCACGAGCAGTACTTC.

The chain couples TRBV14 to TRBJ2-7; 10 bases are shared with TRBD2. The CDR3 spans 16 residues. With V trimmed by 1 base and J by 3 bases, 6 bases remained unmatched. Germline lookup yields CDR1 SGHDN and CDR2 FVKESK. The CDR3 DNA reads TGTGCCAGCAGCCAAGGAACGGCTAGCGGGAGCTACGAGCAGTACTTC. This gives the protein CASSQGTASGSYEQYF.

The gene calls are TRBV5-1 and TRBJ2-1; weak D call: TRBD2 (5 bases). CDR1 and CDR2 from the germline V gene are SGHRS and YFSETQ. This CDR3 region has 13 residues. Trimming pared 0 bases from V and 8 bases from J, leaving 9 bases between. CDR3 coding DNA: TGCGCCAGCAGCTTGGCCAGCGGAGATGAGCAGTTCTTC. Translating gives CASSLASGDEQFF.

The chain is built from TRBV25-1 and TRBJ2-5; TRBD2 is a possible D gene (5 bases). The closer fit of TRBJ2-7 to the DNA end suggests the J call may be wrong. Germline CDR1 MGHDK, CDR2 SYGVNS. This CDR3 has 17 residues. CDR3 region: CASSESPPRGYGYEQYF. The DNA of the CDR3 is TGTGCCAGCAGTGAATCCCCCCCCCGGGGTTATGGCTACGAGCAGTACTTC.

The CDR3 sequence is CASSPIPGSAGYTF. The CDR3, as DNA: TGCGCCAGCAGCCCCATTCCGGGTTCGGCTGGCTACACCTTC. V usage is TRBV4-1 and J usage is TRBJ1-2; no definite D call. This CDR3 region has 14 residues. Looked up from germline, CDR1 is MGHRA and CDR2 is YSYEKL. Trimming pared 4 bases from V and 7 bases from J, leaving 16 bases between.

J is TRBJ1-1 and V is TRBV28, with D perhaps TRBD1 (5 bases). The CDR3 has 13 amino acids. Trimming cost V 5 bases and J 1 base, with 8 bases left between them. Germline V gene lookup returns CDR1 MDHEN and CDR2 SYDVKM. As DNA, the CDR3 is TGTGCCAGCAGTCCTGGACAGAACACTGAAGCTTTCTTT. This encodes CASSPGQNTEAFF.

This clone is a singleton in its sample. This CDR3 is CASSLQGDTEAFF. The CDR3 DNA reads TGTGCCAGCAGCTTACAGGGTGACACTGAAGCTTTCTTT. This chain uses TRBV7-2 with TRBJ1-1, with a weak D call TRBD1 (5 bases). Trimming took 2 bases from V and 3 from J, leaving 7 bases between them. Per germline, CDR1 SGHTA and CDR2 FQGNSA. The CDR3 runs 13 residues.

CDR3: CSVEGRRADTQYF. As DNA, the CDR3 is TGCAGCGTTGAAGGGCGGAGAGCAGATACGCAGTATTTT. The chain employs TRBV29-1 and TRBJ2-3, with D uncertain. The CDR3 totals 13 residues. In germline, CDR1 is SQVTM, CDR2 ANQGSEA. The V end was cut by 1 base, the J end by 4 bases, with 9 bases between.

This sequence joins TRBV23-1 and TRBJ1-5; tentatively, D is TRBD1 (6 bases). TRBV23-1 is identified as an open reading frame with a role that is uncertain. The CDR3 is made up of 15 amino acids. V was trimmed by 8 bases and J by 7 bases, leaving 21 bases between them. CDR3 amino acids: CASGPTRYRAQPQHF. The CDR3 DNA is TGCGCCAGCGGACCGACGCGATACAGGGCCCAGCCCCAGCATTTT.

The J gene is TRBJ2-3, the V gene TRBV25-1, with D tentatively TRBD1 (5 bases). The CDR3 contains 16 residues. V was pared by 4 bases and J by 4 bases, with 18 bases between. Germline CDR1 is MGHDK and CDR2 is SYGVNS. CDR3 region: CASSGIGQGGADTQYF. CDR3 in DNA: TGTGCCAGCAGTGGGATCGGGCAGGGTGGGGCAGATACGCAGTATTTT.

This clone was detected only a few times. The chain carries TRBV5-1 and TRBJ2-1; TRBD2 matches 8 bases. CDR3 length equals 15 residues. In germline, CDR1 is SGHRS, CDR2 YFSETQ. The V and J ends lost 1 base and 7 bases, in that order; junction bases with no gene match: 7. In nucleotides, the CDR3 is TGCGCCAGCAGCTTGAGCGGGAGCATTGGGAATGAGCAGTTCTTC. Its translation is CASSLSGSIGNEQFF.

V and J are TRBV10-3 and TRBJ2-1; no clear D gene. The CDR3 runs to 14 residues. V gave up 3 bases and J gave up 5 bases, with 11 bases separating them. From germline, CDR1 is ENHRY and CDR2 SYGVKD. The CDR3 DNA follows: TGTGCCATCAGTGACCTCCAGCAGGACAATGAGCAGTTCTTC. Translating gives CAISDLQQDNEQFF.

CDR3 in amino acids: CASSQDEDRVGQPQHF. The CDR3 DNA reads TGTGCCAGCAGCCAAGATGAGGACAGGGTGGGTCAGCCCCAGCATTTT. The rearrangement uses TRBV4-2 and TRBJ1-5, with 8 positions matching TRBD1. The CDR3 extends over 16 amino acids. Germline V CDR1 and CDR2: LGHNA, YNFKEQ. Germline trimming cut 0 bases from V and 6 bases from J; bases unmatched to any gene: 7.

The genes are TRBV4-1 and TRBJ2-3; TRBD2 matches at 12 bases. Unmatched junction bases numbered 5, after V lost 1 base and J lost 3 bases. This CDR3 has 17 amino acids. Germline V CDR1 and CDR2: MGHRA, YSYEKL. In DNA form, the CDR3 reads TGCGCCAGCAGCCAAGGGAGGACTAGCGGGGCGACAGATACGCAGTATTTT. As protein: CASSQGRTSGATDTQYF.

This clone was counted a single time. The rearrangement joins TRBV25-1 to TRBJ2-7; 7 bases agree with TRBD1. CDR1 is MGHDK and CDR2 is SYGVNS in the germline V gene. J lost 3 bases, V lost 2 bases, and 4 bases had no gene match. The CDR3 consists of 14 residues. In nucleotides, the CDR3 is TGTGCCAGCAGTGAAATGGCAGGGGGCTACGAGCAGTACTTC. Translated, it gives CASSEMAGGYEQYF.

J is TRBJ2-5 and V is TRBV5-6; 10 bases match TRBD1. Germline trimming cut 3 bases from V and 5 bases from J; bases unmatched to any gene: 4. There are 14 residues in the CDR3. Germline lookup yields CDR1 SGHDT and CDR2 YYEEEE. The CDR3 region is CASSSTGGAETQYF. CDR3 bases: TGTGCCAGCAGCTCGACAGGGGGCGCGGAGACCCAGTACTTC.

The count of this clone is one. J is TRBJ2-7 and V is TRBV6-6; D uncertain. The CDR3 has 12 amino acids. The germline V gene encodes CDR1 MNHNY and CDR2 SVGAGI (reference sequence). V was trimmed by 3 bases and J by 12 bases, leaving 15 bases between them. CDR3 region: CASSYGPTAPYF. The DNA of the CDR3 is TGTGCCAGCAGTTATGGCCCAACAGCCCCGTACTTC.

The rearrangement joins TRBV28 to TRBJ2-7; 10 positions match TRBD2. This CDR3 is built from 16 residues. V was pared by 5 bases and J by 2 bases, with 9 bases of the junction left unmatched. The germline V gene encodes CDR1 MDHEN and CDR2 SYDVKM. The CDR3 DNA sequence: TGTGCCAGCAGTCCCGGACTAGCGGAGCCAACCTACGAGCAGTACTTC. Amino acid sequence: CASSPGLAEPTYEQYF.

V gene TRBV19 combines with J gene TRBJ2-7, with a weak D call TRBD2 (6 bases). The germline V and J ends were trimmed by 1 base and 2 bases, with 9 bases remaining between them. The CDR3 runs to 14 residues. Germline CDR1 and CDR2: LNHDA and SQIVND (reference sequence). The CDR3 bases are TGTGCCAGTAGTATAGCGTGGGGGGCCTACGAGCAGTACTTC. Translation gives CASSIAWGAYEQYF.